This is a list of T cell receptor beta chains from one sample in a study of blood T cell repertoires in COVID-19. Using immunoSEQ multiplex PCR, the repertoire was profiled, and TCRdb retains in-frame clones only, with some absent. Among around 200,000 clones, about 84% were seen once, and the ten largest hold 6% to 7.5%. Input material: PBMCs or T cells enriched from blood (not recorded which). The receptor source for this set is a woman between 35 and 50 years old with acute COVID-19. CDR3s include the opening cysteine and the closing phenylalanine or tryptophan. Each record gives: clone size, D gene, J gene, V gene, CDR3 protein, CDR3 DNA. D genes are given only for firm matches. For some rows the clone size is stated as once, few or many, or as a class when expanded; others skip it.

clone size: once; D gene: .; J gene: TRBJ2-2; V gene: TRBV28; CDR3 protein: CASSLAGNTGELFF; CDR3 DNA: TGTGCCAGCAGTTTAGCGGGGAACACCGGGGAGCTGTTTTTT
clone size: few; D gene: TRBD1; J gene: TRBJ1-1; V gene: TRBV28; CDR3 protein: CASSFDRGRLSTEAFF; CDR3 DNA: TGTGCCAGCAGCTTCGACAGGGGGCGACTTAGTACTGAAGCTTTCTTT
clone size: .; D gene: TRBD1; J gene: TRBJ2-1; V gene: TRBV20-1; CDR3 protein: CSAGGTDEQFF; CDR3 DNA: TGCAGTGCGGGTGGGACAGATGAGCAGTTCTTC
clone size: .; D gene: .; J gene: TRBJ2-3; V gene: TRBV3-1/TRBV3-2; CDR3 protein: CASSPSITTNTDTQYF; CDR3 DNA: TGTGCCAGCAGCCCCTCCATTACTACTAACACAGATACGCAGTATTTT
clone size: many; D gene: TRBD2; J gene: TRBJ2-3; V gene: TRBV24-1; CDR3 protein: CATSSQRGTTDTQYF; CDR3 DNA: TGTGCCACCAGCTCCCAGCGGGGGACTACAGATACGCAGTATTTT
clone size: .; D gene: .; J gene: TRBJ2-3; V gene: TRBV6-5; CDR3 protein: CASSLESRANTQYF; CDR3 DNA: TGTGCCAGCAGCCTCGAGAGCAGGGCGAATACGCAGTATTTT
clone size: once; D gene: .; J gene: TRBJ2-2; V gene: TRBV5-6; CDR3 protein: CASSLGVTGELFF; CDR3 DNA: TGTGCCAGCAGCTTGGGAGTGACCGGGGAGCTGTTTTTT
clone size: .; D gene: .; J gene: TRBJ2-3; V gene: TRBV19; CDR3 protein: CASSNWVTPGDTQYF; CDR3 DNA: TGTGCCAGTAGTAATTGGGTGACACCCGGTGATACGCAGTATTTT
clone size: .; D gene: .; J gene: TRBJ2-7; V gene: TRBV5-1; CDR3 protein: CASSLVGATTSYEQYF; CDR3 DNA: TGCGCCAGCAGCTTGGTGGGGGCAACTACCTCCTACGAGCAGTACTTC
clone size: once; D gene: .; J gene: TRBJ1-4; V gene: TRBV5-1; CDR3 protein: CASSLNGQQANEKLFF; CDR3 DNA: TGCGCCAGCAGCCTAAACGGACAGCAGGCTAATGAAAAACTGTTTTTT
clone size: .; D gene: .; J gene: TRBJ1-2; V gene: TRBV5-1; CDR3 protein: CASSPQGSGDGYTF; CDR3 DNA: TGCGCCAGCAGCCCCCAGGGCTCAGGGGATGGCTACACCTTC
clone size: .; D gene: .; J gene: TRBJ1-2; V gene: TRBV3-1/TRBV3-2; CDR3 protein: CASSMGQVYGYTF; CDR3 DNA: TGTGCCAGCAGCATGGGACAAGTCTATGGCTACACCTTC
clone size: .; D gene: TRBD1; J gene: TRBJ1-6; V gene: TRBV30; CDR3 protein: CATSRTGLRF; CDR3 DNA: TGTGCCACGTCAAGGACAGGGCTCCGCTTT
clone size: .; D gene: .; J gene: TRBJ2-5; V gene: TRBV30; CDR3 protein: CAWDRTAQETQYF; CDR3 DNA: TGTGCCTGGGACCGGACAGCCCAAGAGACCCAGTACTTC
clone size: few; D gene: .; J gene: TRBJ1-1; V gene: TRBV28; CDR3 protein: CASVYRDTAFF; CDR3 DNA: TGTGCCAGTGTCTACCGGGACACAGCTTTCTTT